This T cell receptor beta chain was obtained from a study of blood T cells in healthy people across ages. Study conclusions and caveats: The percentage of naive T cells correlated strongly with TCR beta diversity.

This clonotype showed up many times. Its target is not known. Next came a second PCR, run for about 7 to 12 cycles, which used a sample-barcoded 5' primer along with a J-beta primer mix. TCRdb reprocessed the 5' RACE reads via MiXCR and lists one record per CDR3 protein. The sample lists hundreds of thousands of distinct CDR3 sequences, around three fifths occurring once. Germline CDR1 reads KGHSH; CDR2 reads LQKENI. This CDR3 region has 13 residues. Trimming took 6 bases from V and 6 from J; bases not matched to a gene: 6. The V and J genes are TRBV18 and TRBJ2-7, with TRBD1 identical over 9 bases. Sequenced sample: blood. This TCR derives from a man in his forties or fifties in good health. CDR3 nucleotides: TGTGCCAGCTCCGCGGGACAGGGAACCGAGCAGTACTTC. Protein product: CASSAGQGTEQYF.